Listed here are 17 T cell receptor beta chains from one sample, sequenced in a study of CD8 T cells in Susac syndrome. Random-hexamer reverse transcription was applied to roughly 0.5 to 1 ug RNA. TCRdb re-called the immunoSEQ multiplex PCR reads through MiXCR, storing one row per CDR3 protein. The table has 240,000 or so distinct CDR3 sequences, 96% seen once. Specimen: CD4+ T cells from PBMCs. The receptors here all came from a human donor with Susac syndrome.

The chain carries TRBV6-5 and TRBJ1-2, with D perhaps matching TRBD1 (5 bases). Trimming cost V 6 bases and J 4 bases, with 12 bases left between them. CDR3 length equals 13 residues. Germline values: CDR1 MNHEY, CDR2 SVGAGI. The CDR3 is CASRRDGFYGYTF. The CDR3 DNA is TGTGCCAGCAGAAGGGACGGGTTCTATGGCTACACCTTC.

The CDR3 DNA is TGTGCCAGCAGCTTAGGAGGTACAGCTGAAGCTTTCTTT. Its protein is CASSLGGTAEAFF. The rearrangement joins TRBV7-6 to TRBJ1-1; no definite D call. The CDR3 contains 13 residues. Trimming removed 1 base from V and 6 bases from J, with 9 bases in between. The germline V gene has CDR1 SGHVS and CDR2 FNYEAQ.

CDR3 loop: CAIRTGEDYGYTF. The CDR3 nucleotides are TGTGCCATTAGAACCGGGGAAGACTATGGCTACACCTTC. V usage is TRBV7-8 and J usage is TRBJ1-2, with D unresolved. The CDR3 is 13 residues long. Germline V gene data show CDR1 as SGHVS and CDR2 as FQNEAQ. The ends were cut back, 10 bases at V and 3 bases at J, with 15 bases in the middle.

This clonotype occurred once. The rearrangement joins TRBV29-1 to TRBJ2-4; no reliable D call. CDR1 and CDR2 from the germline V gene are SQVTM and ANQGSEA. V dropped 1 base and J dropped 0 bases, with 7 bases sitting between them. CDR3 length: 14 amino acids. The CDR3 DNA follows: TGCAGCGTTGAAGGGAAATTAGCCAAAAACATTCAGTACTTC. Protein sequence: CSVEGKLAKNIQYF.

The V call is TRBV13, the J call TRBJ2-2, with D possibly matching TRBD1 (5 bases). Germline loops: CDR1 PRHDT, CDR2 FYEKMQ (reference sequence). This CDR3 region has 15 residues. The germline V and J ends were trimmed by 5 bases and 2 bases, with 12 bases remaining between them. The CDR3 DNA reads as TGTGCCAGCAGCCGACAGTTGATTAACACCGGGGAGCTGTTTTTT. It encodes CASSRQLINTGELFF. Complete variable domain (other parts from reference TRBV13 and TRBJ2-2): AAGVIQSPRHLIKEKRETATLKCYPIPRHDTVYWYQQGPGQDPQFLISFYEKMQSDKGSIPDRFSAQQFSDYHSELNMSSLELGDSALYFCASSRQLINTGELFFGEGSRLTVL.

The chain is built from TRBV27 and TRBJ2-7, with TRBD1 identical over 12 bases. V was pared by 2 bases and J by 7 bases, with 9 bases of the junction left unmatched. Germline assignment: CDR1 MNHEY and CDR2 SMNVEV (reference sequence). The CDR3 contains 16 residues. The CDR3 region is CASSLRGQGAAWEQYF. CDR3 nucleotide sequence: TGTGCCAGCAGTTTACGGGGACAGGGGGCGGCATGGGAGCAGTACTTC.

The gene calls are TRBV28 and TRBJ2-1; no clear D gene. Per germline, CDR1 MDHEN and CDR2 SYDVKM. The V end was cut by 3 bases, the J end by 2 bases, with 8 bases between. The CDR3 length is 14 residues. CDR3 loop: CASSFGLAYNEQFF. In nucleotides, the CDR3 is TGTGCCAGCAGTTTCGGCTTAGCCTACAATGAGCAGTTCTTC. The full variable domain, rest sourced from reference TRBV28 and TRBJ2-1, is DVKVTQSSRYLVKRTGEKVFLECVQDMDHENMFWYRQDPGLGLRLIYFSYDVKMKEKGDIPEGYSVSREKKERFSLILESASTNQTSMYLCASSFGLAYNEQFFGPGTRLTVL.

V gene TRBV7-6 combines with J gene TRBJ1-2; 8 nucleotides align to TRBD1. Germline CDR1 reads SGHVS; CDR2 reads FNYEAQ. With 4 bases clipped from V and 6 bases from J, the junction kept 4 bases outside the gene matches. This CDR3 spans 13 amino acids. CDR3 in amino acids: CASSWTGIDGYTF. The CDR3 DNA follows: TGTGCCAGCAGCTGGACAGGGATCGATGGCTACACCTTC.

This sequence joins TRBV11-1 and TRBJ2-1; the D is unclear. CDR3 length: 11 amino acids. Germline CDR1 and CDR2: SGHAT and FQDESV (reference sequence). The V end lost 5 bases, the J end lost 9 bases, and 8 bases lay between the germline ends. This CDR3 reads CASSQLSEQFF. DNA of the CDR3: TGTGCCAGCAGCCAATTGAGTGAGCAGTTCTTC.

The chain uses TRBV11-2 and TRBJ2-2; D is unclear. The CDR3 is 13 amino acids. Between the trimmed V and J ends, which lost 5 bases and 3 bases, there was a span of 7 bases. Per germline, CDR1 SGHAT and CDR2 FQNNGV. The CDR3 nucleotides are TGTGCCAGCAGCCGCTTGCACACCGGGGAGCTGTTTTTT. Translation gives CASSRLHTGELFF.

V usage is TRBV28 and J usage is TRBJ2-3; the match to TRBD2 covers 9 bases. The CDR3 is 17 amino acids. The ends lost 4 bases at V and 5 bases at J; junction bases unmatched: 13. Germline assignment: CDR1 MDHEN and CDR2 SYDVKM. The CDR3 region has the DNA TGTGCCAGCAGTTCTCCTAGACTAGCGGAGGAGGGAGATACGCAGTATTTT. Translated: CASSSPRLAEEGDTQYF.

V usage is TRBV6-5 and J usage is TRBJ1-2; the D gene is possibly TRBD1 (6 bases). V lost 6 bases to trimming and J lost 7 bases, with 9 bases between them. Germline V gives CDR1 MNHEY, CDR2 SVGAGI. The CDR3 covers 11 residues. CDR3 nucleotide sequence: TGTGCCAGCAGGTTAGGGGGTGGCTACACCTTC. Translated: CASRLGGGYTF.

The DNA of the CDR3 is TGTGCCAGTAAAGGTCCGGGGGCCTACGAGACCCAGTACTTC. The encoded protein is CASKGPGAYETQYF. The V gene is TRBV6-1, the J gene TRBJ2-5; D may match TRBD1 or TRBD2 (6 bases each). V dropped 9 bases and J dropped 5 bases, with 19 bases sitting between them. The germline CDR1 and CDR2 sequences are MNHNS and SASEGT. The CDR3 has 14 amino acids.

The genes are TRBV7-9 and TRBJ1-1; D not resolved. V lost 6 bases and J 5 bases, leaving 7 bases between the germline ends. The CDR3 has 11 amino acids. CDR1 and CDR2 from the germline V gene are SEHNR and FQNEAQ (reference sequence). The CDR3 region has the DNA TGTGCCAGCAGGGTGGGAACTGAAGCTTTCTTT. Protein product: CASRVGTEAFF.

The V call is TRBV9, the J call TRBJ1-5, with a weak D call TRBD1 (6 bases). Germline assignment: CDR1 SGDLS and CDR2 YYNGEE. This CDR3 has 14 amino acids. Trimming took 0 bases from V and 6 from J, leaving 10 bases between them. The chain's CDR3 is CASSVVGGRQPQHF. DNA for the CDR3: TGTGCCAGCAGCGTAGTAGGGGGGCGTCAGCCCCAGCATTTT. Full variable domain (missing parts from reference TRBV9 and TRBJ1-5): DSGVTQTPKHLITATGQRVTLRCSPRSGDLSVYWYQQSLDQGLQFLIQYYNGEERAKGNILERFSAQQFPDLHSELNLSSLELGDSALYFCASSVVGGRQPQHFGDGTRLSIL.

The V call is TRBV18, the J call TRBJ2-3, with 10 bases matching TRBD1. V lost 8 bases, J lost 6 bases, and 14 bases stayed unmatched. The CDR3 runs 16 residues. Germline assignment: CDR1 KGHSH and CDR2 LQKENI. The CDR3 is CASLPPGQGFYDTQYF. In nucleotides, the CDR3 is TGTGCCAGCCTACCGCCGGGACAGGGGTTTTACGATACGCAGTATTTT.

J is TRBJ2-5 and V is TRBV28, with 7 nucleotides matching TRBD2. The CDR3 sequence is 15 residues long. Germline trimming cut 7 bases from V and 2 bases from J; bases unmatched to any gene: 10. Germline CDR1 and CDR2: MDHEN and SYDVKM. In DNA form, the CDR3 reads TGTGCCAGCACCCCGGCGGGGACTACACAAGAGACCCAGTACTTC. It is translated as CASTPAGTTQETQYF.